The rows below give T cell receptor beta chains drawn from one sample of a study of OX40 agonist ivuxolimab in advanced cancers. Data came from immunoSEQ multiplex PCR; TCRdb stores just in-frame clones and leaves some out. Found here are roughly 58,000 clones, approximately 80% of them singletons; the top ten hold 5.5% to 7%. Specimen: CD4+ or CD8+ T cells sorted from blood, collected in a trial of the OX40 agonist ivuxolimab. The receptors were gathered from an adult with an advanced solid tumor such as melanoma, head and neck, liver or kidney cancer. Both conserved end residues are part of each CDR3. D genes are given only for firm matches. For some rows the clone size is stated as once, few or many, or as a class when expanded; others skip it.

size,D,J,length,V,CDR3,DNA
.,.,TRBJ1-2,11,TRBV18,CASSTQDGYTF,TGTGCCAGCTCAACCCAGGACGGCTACACCTTC
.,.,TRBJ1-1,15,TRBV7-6,CASSSRGALNTEAFF,TGTGCCAGCAGCTCCCGGGGGGCTTTGAACACTGAAGCTTTCTTT
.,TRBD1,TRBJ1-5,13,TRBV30,CAWSRQGGQPQHF,TGTGCCTGGAGTCGCCAGGGGGGTCAGCCCCAGCATTTT
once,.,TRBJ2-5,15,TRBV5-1,CASSLTSVYQETQYF,TGCGCCAGCAGCTTGACCTCCGTTTACCAAGAGACCCAGTACTTC
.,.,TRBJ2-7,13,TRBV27,CASSRGRTYEQYF,TGTGCCAGCAGCCGAGGACGGACCTACGAGCAGTACTTC
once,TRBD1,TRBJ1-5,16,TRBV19,CASSIVQGAYNQPQHF,TGTGCCAGTAGTATCGTACAGGGGGCTTACAATCAGCCCCAGCATTTT
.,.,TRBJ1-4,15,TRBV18,CASSPLQGNSEKLFF,TGTGCCAGCTCACCGCTACAGGGAAACTCGGAAAAACTGTTTTTT
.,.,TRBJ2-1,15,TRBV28,CASSLGGSTYNEQFF,TGTGCCAGCAGTTTGGGAGGTTCTACCTACAATGAGCAGTTCTTC
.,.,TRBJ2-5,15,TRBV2,CASSEGGPGVETQYF,TGTGCCAGCAGTGAGGGCGGGCCCGGTGTTGAGACCCAGTACTTC
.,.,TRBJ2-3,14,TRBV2,CASSVYTGTDTQYF,TGTGCCAGCAGTGTGTATACAGGGACAGATACGCAGTATTTT
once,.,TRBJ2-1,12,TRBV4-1,CASSQAYNEQFF,TGCGCCAGCAGCCAAGCTTACAATGAGCAGTTCTTC
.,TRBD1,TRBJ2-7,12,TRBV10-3,CAISESGGEQYF,TGTGCCATCAGTGAATCAGGGGGCGAGCAGTACTTC
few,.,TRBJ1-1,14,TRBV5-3,CARSWVTLNTEAFF,TGTGCCAGATCCTGGGTCACCTTGAACACTGAAGCTTTCTTT
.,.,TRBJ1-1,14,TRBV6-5,CASSSGRRVTEAFF,TGTGCCAGCAGTTCGGGGAGGAGGGTCACTGAAGCTTTCTTT